This T cell receptor beta chain derives from a study of cytomegalovirus exposure and HLA in healthy donors. Turning to the study itself: Of around 400 genotyped donors, around 80% grouped in the Caucasian-associated ancestry cluster.

The PCR had 60 Vbeta and 13 Jbeta primers. The protocol was immunoSEQ multiplex PCR, while the TCRdb copy is restricted to in-frame clones and leaves out a portion. The sample holds over 150,000 clones; approximately 80% are singletons and the top ten take 9.5% to 15%. Germline V gives CDR1 SGHTA, CDR2 FQGNSA. V was clipped by 1 base and J by 3 bases; unmatched bases: 8. The CDR3 consists of 19 residues. Sequenced sample: PBMCs. The clonotype was recovered from a man aged 25-45 years in good health and CMV-seropositive. The rearrangement joins TRBV7-2 to TRBJ2-2, with TRBD2 matching 13 bases. This CDR3 is CASSLGPGLAGDYTGELFF. Here the CDR3 DNA reads TGTGCCAGCAGCTTAGGGCCAGGACTAGCGGGAGATTACACCGGGGAGCTGTTTTTT.